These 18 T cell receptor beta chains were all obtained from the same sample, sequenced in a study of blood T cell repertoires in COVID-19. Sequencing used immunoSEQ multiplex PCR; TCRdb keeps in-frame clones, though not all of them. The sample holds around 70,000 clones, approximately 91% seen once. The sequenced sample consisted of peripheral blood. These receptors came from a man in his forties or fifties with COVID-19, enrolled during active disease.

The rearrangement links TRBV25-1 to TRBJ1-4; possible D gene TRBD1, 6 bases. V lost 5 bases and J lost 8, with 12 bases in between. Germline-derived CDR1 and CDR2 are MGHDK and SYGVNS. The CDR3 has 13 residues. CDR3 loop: CASSPGGGEKLFF. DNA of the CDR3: TGTGCCAGCAGTCCTGGGGGCGGGGAAAAACTGTTTTTT. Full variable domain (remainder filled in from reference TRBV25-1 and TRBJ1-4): EADIYQTPRYLVIGTGKKITLECSQTMGHDKMYWYQQDPGMELHLIHYSYGVNSTEKGDLSSESTVSRIRTEHFPLTLESARPSHTSQYLCASSPGGGEKLFFGSGTQLSVL.

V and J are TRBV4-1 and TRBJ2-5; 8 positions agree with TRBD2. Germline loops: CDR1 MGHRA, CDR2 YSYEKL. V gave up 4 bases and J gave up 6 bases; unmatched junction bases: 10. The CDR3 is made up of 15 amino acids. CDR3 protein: CASSPLSGSEKTQYF. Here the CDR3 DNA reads TGCGCCAGCAGCCCCCTGAGCGGGAGCGAAAAGACCCAGTACTTC.

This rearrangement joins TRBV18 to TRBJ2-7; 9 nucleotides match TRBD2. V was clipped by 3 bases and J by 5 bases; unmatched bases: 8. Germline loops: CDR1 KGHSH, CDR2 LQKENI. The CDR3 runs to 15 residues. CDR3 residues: CASSPEASGTDEQYF. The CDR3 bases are TGTGCCAGCTCACCCGAAGCTAGCGGGACGGACGAGCAGTACTTC.

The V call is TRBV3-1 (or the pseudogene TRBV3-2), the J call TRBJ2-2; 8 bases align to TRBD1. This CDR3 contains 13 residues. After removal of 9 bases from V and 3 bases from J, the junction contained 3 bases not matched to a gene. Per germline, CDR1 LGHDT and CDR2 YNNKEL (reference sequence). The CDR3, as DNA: TGTGCCAGTGGGACAGGTGACACCGGGGAGCTGTTTTTT. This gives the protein CASGTGDTGELFF.

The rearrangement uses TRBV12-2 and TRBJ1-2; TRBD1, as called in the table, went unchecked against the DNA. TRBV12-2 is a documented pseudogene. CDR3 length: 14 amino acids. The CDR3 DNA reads TGTGCAAGTCGCTTGAACAGGGTAATTGAGGGCTACACCTTC. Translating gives CASRLNRVIEGYTF.

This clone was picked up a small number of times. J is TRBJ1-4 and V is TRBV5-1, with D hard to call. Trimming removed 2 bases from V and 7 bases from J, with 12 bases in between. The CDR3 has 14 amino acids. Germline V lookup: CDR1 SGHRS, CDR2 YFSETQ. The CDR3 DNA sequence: TGCGCCAGCAGCTTAAGCTACGAGGGTGAAAAACTGTTTTTT. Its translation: CASSLSYEGEKLFF. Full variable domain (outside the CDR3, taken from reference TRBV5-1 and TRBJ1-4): KAGVTQTPRYLIKTRGQQVTLSCSPISGHRSVSWYQQTPGQGLQFLFEYFSETQRNKGNFPGRFSGRQFSNSRSEMNVSTLELGDSALYLCASSLSYEGEKLFFGSGTQLSVL.

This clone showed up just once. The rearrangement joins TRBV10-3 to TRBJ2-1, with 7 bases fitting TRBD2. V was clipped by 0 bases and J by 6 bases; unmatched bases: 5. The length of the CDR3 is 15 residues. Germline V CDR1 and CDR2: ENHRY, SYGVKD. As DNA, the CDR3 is TGTGCCATCAGTGAGTCAACTAGCGTTCCCAATGAGCAGTTCTTC. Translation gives CAISESTSVPNEQFF.

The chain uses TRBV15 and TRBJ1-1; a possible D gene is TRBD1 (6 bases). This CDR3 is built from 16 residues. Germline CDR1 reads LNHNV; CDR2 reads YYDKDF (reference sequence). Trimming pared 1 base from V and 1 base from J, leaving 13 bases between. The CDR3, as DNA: TGTGCCACCAGCAGAGGCGGACAGTTTACGAACACTGAAGCTTTCTTT. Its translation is CATSRGGQFTNTEAFF.

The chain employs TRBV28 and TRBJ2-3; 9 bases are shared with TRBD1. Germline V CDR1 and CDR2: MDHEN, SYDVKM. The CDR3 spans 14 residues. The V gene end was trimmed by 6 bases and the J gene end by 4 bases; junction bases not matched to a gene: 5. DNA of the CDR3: TGTGCCAGCAGAACAGGGGGCGCATCAGATACGCAGTATTTT. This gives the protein CASRTGGASDTQYF. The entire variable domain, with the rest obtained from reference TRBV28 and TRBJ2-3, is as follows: DVKVTQSSRYLVKRTGEKVFLECVQDMDHENMFWYRQDPGLGLRLIYFSYDVKMKEKGDIPEGYSVSREKKERFSLILESASTNQTSMYLCASRTGGASDTQYFGPGTRLTVL.

The CDR3 reads CASYPGGGEQFF. CDR3 coding DNA: TGTGCCAGTTACCCTGGGGGGGGAGAGCAGTTCTTC. The V call is TRBV18, the J call TRBJ2-1; TRBD2 matches 7 bases. Trimming at V came to 9 bases and at J to 10 bases, leaving 9 bases not matched to a gene. Germline CDR1 reads KGHSH; CDR2 reads LQKENI. This CDR3 comprises 12 residues.

The CDR3 DNA sequence: TGTGCCAGCCGTCCTCAGCGGGGACCTTCCTACGAGCAGTACGTC. This codes for CASRPQRGPSYEQYV. The chain is built from TRBV28 and TRBJ2-7; TRBD2 matches 7 bases. After removal of 8 bases from V and 1 base from J, the junction contained 11 bases not matched to a gene. Germline CDR1 and CDR2: MDHEN and SYDVKM. The CDR3 consists of 15 residues.

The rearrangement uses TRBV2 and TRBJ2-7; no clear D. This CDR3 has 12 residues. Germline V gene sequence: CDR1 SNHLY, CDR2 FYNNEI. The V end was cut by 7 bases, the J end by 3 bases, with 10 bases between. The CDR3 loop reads CASKAQIYEQYV. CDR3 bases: TGTGCCAGCAAGGCACAGATCTACGAGCAGTACGTC.

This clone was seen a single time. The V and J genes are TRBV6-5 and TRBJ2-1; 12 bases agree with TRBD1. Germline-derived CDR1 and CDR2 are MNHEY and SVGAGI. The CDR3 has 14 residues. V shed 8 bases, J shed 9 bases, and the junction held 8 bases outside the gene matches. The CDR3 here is CASAWDRGQSEQFF. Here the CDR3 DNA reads TGTGCCAGCGCTTGGGACAGGGGGCAAAGTGAGCAGTTCTTC.

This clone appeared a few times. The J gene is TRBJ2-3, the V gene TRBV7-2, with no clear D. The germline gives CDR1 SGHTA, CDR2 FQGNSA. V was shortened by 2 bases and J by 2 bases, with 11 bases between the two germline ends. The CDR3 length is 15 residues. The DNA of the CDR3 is TGTGCCAGCAGCTTACGTCCAGCGACCACAGATACGCAGTATTTT. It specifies CASSLRPATTDTQYF.

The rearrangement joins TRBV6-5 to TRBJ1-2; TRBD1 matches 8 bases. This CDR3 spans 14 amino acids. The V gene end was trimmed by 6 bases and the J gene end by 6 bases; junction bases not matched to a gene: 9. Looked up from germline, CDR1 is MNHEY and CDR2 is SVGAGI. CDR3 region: CASRSSRGRDGYTF. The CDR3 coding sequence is TGTGCCAGCAGATCCTCCAGGGGGCGTGATGGCTACACCTTC.

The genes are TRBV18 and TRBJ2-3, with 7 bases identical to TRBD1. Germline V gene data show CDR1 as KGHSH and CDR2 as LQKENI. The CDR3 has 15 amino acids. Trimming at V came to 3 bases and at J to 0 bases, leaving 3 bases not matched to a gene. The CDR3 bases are TGTGCCAGCTCACCGCAGGGACAGAGCACAGATACGCAGTATTTT. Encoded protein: CASSPQGQSTDTQYF. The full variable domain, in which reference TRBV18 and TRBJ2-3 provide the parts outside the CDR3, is NAGVMQNPRHLVRRRGQEARLRCSPMKGHSHVYWYRQLPEEGLKFMVYLQKENIIDESGMPKERFSAEFPKEGPSILRIQQVVRGDSAAYFCASSPQGQSTDTQYFGPGTRLTVL.

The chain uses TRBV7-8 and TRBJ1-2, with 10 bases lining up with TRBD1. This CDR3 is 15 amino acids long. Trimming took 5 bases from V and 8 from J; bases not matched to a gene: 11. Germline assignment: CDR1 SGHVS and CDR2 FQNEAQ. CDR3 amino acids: CASSRQGAKVEGYTF. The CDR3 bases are TGTGCCAGCAGCCGACAGGGGGCAAAAGTAGAGGGCTACACCTTC. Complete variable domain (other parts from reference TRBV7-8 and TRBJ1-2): GAGVSQSPRYKVAKRGQDVALRCDPISGHVSLFWYQQALGQGPEFLTYFQNEAQLDKSGLPSDRFFAERPEGSVSTLKIQRTQQEDSAVYLCASSRQGAKVEGYTFGSGTRLTVV.

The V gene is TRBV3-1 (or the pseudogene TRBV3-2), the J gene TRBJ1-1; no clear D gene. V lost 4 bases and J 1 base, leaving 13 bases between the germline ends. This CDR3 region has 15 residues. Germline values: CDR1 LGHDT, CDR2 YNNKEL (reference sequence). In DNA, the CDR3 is TGTGCCAGCAGCCCCGCCCTAGGGAGGAACACTGAAGCTTTCTTT. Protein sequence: CASSPALGRNTEAFF.